This T cell receptor (beta chain) was captured by sequencing in a study of sequential checkpoint blockade in melanoma. On the study more broadly: Arm A got nivolumab then ipilimumab; arm B the reverse, 1:1.

The treatment was: randomized to nivolumab then ipilimumab (arm A) or the reverse (arm B). None of the patients previously received DNA-damaging chemotherapy. Sorted cells were live CD3+CD8+, lacking CD19 and CD56, from PBMCs. Libraries were prepared by immunoSEQ multiplex PCR; TCRdb keeps only in-frame clonotypes and omits some of them. The table records 9,000 to 15,000 clones, about 80% of them present only once. Here the sequenced sample was CD8+ T cells sorted from blood (inferred from file names), taken from a patient given nivolumab and ipilimumab in sequence. The receptor was isolated from a human donor with melanoma.

CDR3 bases: TGTGCCAGCAGCGCCGGGACAGGGAGCAATCAGCCCCAGCATTTT. Amino acids: CASSAGTGSNQPQHF. The V and J genes are TRBV7-6 and TRBJ1-5, with TRBD1 matching 9 bases. There are 15 residues in the CDR3. The V and J ends lost 5 bases and 1 base, in that order; junction bases with no gene match: 3. Germline V gives CDR1 SGHVS, CDR2 FNYEAQ.